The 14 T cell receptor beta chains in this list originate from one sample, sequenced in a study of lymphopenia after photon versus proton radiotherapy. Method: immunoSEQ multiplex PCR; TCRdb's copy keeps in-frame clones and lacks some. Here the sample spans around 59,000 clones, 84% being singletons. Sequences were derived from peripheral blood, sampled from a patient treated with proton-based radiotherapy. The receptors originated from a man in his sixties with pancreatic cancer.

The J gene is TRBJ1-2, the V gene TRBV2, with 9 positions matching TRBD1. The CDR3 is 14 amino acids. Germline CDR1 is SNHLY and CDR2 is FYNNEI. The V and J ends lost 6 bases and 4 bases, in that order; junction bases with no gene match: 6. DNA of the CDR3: TGTGCCAGCAGGATGGACAGGGGCAGCTATGGCTACACCTTC. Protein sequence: CASRMDRGSYGYTF.

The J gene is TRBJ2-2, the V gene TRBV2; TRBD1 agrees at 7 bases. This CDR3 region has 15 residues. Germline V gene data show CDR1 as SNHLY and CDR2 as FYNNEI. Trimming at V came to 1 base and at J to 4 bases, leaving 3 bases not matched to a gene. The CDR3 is CASSEVRGRTGELFF. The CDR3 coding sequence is TGTGCCAGCAGTGAAGTAAGGGGGCGCACCGGGGAGCTGTTTTTT.

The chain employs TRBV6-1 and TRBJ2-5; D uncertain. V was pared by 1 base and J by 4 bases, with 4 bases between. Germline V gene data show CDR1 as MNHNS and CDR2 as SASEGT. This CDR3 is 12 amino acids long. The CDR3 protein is CASSEDRETQYF. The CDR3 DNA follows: TGTGCCAGCAGTGAAGACCGAGAGACCCAGTACTTC.

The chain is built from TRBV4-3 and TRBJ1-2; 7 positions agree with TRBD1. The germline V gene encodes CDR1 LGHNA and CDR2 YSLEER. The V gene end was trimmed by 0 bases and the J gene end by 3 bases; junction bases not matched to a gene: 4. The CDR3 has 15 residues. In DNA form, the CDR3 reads TGCGCCAGCAGCCAAGATGACAGGGCGGACTATGGCTACACCTTC. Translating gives CASSQDDRADYGYTF.

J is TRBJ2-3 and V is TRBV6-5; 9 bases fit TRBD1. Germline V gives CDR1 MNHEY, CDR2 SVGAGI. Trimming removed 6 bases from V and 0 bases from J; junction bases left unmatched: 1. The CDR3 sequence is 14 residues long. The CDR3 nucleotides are TGTGCCAGCAGGGGGACAGGGAGCACAGATACGCAGTATTTT. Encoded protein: CASRGTGSTDTQYF.

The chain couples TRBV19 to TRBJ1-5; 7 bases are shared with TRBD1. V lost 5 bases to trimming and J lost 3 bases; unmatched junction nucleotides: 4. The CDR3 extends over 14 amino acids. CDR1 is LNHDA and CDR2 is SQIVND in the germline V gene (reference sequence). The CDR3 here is CASSPGTVNQPQHF. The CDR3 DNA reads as TGTGCCAGTAGTCCCGGGACAGTCAATCAGCCCCAGCATTTT. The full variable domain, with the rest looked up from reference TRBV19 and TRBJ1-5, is DGGITQSPKYLFRKEGQNVTLSCEQNLNHDAMYWYRQDPGQGLRLIYYSQIVNDFQKGDIAEGYSVSREKKESFPLTVTSAQKNPTAFYLCASSPGTVNQPQHFGDGTRLSIL.

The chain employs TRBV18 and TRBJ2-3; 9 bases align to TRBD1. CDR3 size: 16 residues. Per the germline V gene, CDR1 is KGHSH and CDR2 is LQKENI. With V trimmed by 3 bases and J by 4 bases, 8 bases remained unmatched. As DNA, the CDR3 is TGTGCCAGCTCACCGTTCGGGACAGGGACAGCAGATACGCAGTATTTT. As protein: CASSPFGTGTADTQYF.

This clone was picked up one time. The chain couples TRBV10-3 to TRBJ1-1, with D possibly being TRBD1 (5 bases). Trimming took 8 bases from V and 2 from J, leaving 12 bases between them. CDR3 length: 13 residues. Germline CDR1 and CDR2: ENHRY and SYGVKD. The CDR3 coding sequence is TGTGCCATCGGACCCCGGGACAACACTGAAGCTTTCTTT. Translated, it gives CAIGPRDNTEAFF.

The CDR3 region has the DNA TGTGCCAGCAGCCCGGACAGGAAAGAGACCCAGTACTTC. Translating gives CASSPDRKETQYF. V usage is TRBV5-4 and J usage is TRBJ2-5; 7 positions agree with TRBD1. The CDR3 is made up of 13 amino acids. From germline, CDR1 is SGHNT and CDR2 YYREEE (reference sequence). Trimming took 4 bases from V and 3 from J; bases not matched to a gene: 3.

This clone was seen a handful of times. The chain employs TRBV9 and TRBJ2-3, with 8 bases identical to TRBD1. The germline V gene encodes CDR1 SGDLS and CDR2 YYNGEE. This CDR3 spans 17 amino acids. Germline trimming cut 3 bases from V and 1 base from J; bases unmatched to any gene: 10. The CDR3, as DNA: TGTGCCAGCAGCGCAACTATTCCAGGGGGCCGCACAGATACGCAGTATTTT. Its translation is CASSATIPGGRTDTQYF.

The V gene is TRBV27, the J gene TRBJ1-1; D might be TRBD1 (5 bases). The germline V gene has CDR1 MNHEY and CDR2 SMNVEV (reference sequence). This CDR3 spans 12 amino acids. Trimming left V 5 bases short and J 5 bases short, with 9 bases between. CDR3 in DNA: TGTGCCAGCAGTCGGGGCGGAACTGAAGCTTTCTTT. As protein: CASSRGGTEAFF.

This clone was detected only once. The chain's CDR3 is CASSQDRGGGGPKNIQYF. CDR3 nucleotides: TGCGCCAGCAGCCAAGATCGGGGCGGTGGGGGGCCCAAAAACATTCAGTACTTC. This sequence joins TRBV4-3 and TRBJ2-4, with D perhaps being TRBD1 or TRBD2 (6 bases each). Germline assignment: CDR1 LGHNA and CDR2 YSLEER. CDR3 length equals 18 residues. The germline V and J ends were trimmed by 0 bases and 2 bases, with 17 bases remaining between them.

DNA for the CDR3: TGTGCCTGGAGAGCAAAAACTGGGACTAGCGGATCCGAGCAGTACTTC. This encodes CAWRAKTGTSGSEQYF. V gene TRBV30 combines with J gene TRBJ2-7; 11 positions match TRBD2. Per germline, CDR1 GTSNPN and CDR2 SVGIG (reference sequence). The CDR3 contains 16 residues. The V segment lost 3 bases and the J segment 6 bases; nucleotides outside the gene matches: 13.

This CDR3 is CASSLGRGRDNSPLHF. CDR3 DNA: TGTGCCAGCAGTTTAGGCAGGGGGCGGGATAATTCACCCCTCCACTTT. J is TRBJ1-6 and V is TRBV27; TRBD1 matches 8 bases. The CDR3 has 16 residues. V gave up 2 bases and J gave up 5 bases; unmatched junction bases: 5. Germline V gene data show CDR1 as MNHEY and CDR2 as SMNVEV (reference sequence).